A single sample is the source of the 25 T cell receptor beta chains below, sequenced in a study of cytomegalovirus exposure and HLA in healthy donors. A multiplex PCR was run with 60 Vbeta primers and 13 Jbeta primers. Sequenced by immunoSEQ multiplex PCR; TCRdb stores in-frame clones only, minus some. The data hold approximately 100,000 clones, with 70% to 80% observed a single time. Sequenced input: PBMCs. These receptors originate from a man between 60 and 75 years old in good health and CMV-seropositive.

This chain connects TRBV5-1 to TRBJ1-3; 10 positions match TRBD1. CDR1 is SGHRS and CDR2 is YFSETQ in the germline V gene. The CDR3 runs 15 residues. With 4 bases clipped from V and 4 bases from J, the junction kept 5 bases outside the gene matches. The CDR3 protein is CASSGGQGGGNTIYF. Written as DNA, the CDR3 is TGCGCCAGCAGCGGAGGACAGGGGGGAGGAAACACCATATATTTT.

The CDR3 spells CASSSPLAGGPYNEQFF. CDR3 in DNA: TGTGCCAGCAGTTCCCCTCTAGCGGGGGGACCCTACAATGAGCAGTTCTTC. This chain uses TRBV28 with TRBJ2-1, with 11 bases matching TRBD2. The CDR3 length is 17 residues. V lost 4 bases and J lost 2; bases outside the gene matches: 7. The germline V gene encodes CDR1 MDHEN and CDR2 SYDVKM.

Here the CDR3 reads CASGGGRETQYF. CDR3 nucleotide sequence: TGTGCTAGTGGGGGGGGAAGGGAGACCCAGTACTTC. The chain links TRBV12-5 to TRBJ2-5; weak D call: TRBD2 (6 bases). The CDR3 is 12 amino acids. Germline loops: CDR1 LGHNT, CDR2 FRNRAP. V dropped 6 bases and J dropped 5 bases, with 10 bases sitting between them.

This clone was detected only once. The chain couples TRBV15 to TRBJ2-3; 9 bases fit TRBD2. V gave up 2 bases and J gave up 8 bases; unmatched junction bases: 11. The CDR3 runs 16 residues. In germline, CDR1 is LNHNV, CDR2 YYDKDF (reference sequence). The CDR3 loop reads CATSRTSGGQTGTQYF. CDR3 nucleotides: TGTGCCACCAGCAGAACGAGCGGGGGGCAGACCGGTACGCAGTATTTT.

This clone appeared a few times. The V and J genes are TRBV2 and TRBJ1-1; TRBD1 is a possible D gene (6 bases). The germline CDR1 and CDR2 sequences are SNHLY and FYNNEI. CDR3 length: 14 residues. Trimming removed 4 bases at V and 6 bases at J, with 15 bases between. CDR3 bases: TGTGCCAGCAGTGGGTACAGGGTGGATTCTGAAGCTTTCTTT. Amino acid sequence: CASSGYRVDSEAFF.

This clone was recorded once. This chain connects TRBV5-5 to TRBJ2-7, with D maybe TRBD1 (5 bases). Germline CDR1 and CDR2: SGHKS and YYEKEE (reference sequence). V dropped 0 bases and J dropped 2 bases, with 15 bases sitting between them. CDR3 size: 16 residues. The CDR3 protein is CASSLEDILGTYEQYF. CDR3 nucleotide sequence: TGTGCCAGCAGCTTGGAGGACATCCTAGGGACCTACGAGCAGTACTTC.

The table lists this clone with a count of one. The CDR3, as DNA: TGTGCCAGTAGTATAAGCGAGGGGGCCAGGGAGACCCAGTACTTC. This sequence encodes CASSISEGARETQYF. This chain joins TRBV19 and TRBJ2-5; 7 bases fit TRBD1. The junction had 8 bases not matched to a gene; V was cut back by 2 bases and J by 5 bases. There are 15 residues in the CDR3. The germline CDR1 and CDR2 sequences are LNHDA and SQIVND (reference sequence). The full variable domain, with the rest looked up from reference TRBV19 and TRBJ2-5, is DGGITQSPKYLFRKEGQNVTLSCEQNLNHDAMYWYRQDPGQGLRLIYYSQIVNDFQKGDIAEGYSVSREKKESFPLTVTSAQKNPTAFYLCASSISEGARETQYFGPGTRLLVL.

This sequence joins TRBV19 and TRBJ2-6, with TRBD1 identical over 9 bases. J gave up 2 bases and V 4 bases, and 0 bases lay outside the gene matches. Germline assignment: CDR1 LNHDA and CDR2 SQIVND (reference sequence). This CDR3 region has 15 residues. CDR3 bases: TGTGCCAGTAGTAGGACAGGGGCTGGGGCCAACGTCCTGACTTTC. As protein: CASSRTGAGANVLTF.

This clone has only one observation. V and J are TRBV7-9 and TRBJ2-5; the D gene is possibly TRBD2 (6 bases). CDR3 length equals 16 residues. The germline gives CDR1 SEHNR, CDR2 FQNEAQ (reference sequence). V was cut by 2 bases and J by 4 bases, with 17 bases left in between. CDR3 residues: CASSLHQAGWGETQYF. The DNA of the CDR3 is TGTGCCAGCAGCTTACATCAGGCGGGGTGGGGAGAGACCCAGTACTTC.

V usage is TRBV10-3 and J usage is TRBJ1-2; D is ambiguous. The V end was cut by 0 bases, the J end by 4 bases, with 9 bases between. Looked up from germline, CDR1 is ENHRY and CDR2 is SYGVKD. The CDR3 covers 14 residues. The DNA for the CDR3 is TGTGCCATCAGTGAGTCCCAGGTCGCCTATGGCTACACCTTC. Protein sequence: CAISESQVAYGYTF.

This chain joins TRBV5-5 and TRBJ2-5; a weak D match, TRBD1 (6 bases). Germline CDR1 reads SGHKS; CDR2 reads YYEKEE (reference sequence). The CDR3 loop spans 13 amino acids. Trimming took 4 bases from V and 2 from J, leaving 9 bases between them. The CDR3 here is CASSPRGQETQYF. The CDR3 coding sequence is TGTGCCAGCAGCCCGAGGGGGCAAGAGACCCAGTACTTC. The full variable domain, rest sourced from reference TRBV5-5 and TRBJ2-5, is DAGVTQSPTHLIKTRGQQVTLRCSPISGHKSVSWYQQVLGQGPQFIFQYYEKEERGRGNFPDRFSARQFPNYSSELNVNALLLGDSALYLCASSPRGQETQYFGPGTRLLVL.

This clone was seen a few times. This chain joins TRBV11-2 and TRBJ1-1; possibly TRBD1 for D (5 bases). The V end was cut by 0 bases, the J end by 6 bases, with 8 bases between. This CDR3 has 13 residues. The germline V gene has CDR1 SGHAT and CDR2 FQNNGV. CDR3 sequence (DNA): TGTGCCAGCAGCTTAGAGCTAGGGGCTGAAGCTTTCTTT. It encodes CASSLELGAEAFF.

The gene calls are TRBV2 and TRBJ2-5; D is perhaps TRBD1 (6 bases). The V gene's germline CDR1 is SNHLY and CDR2 FYNNEI. V was cut by 4 bases and J by 4 bases, with 16 bases left in between. The CDR3 consists of 15 residues. The DNA of the CDR3 is TGTGCCAGCAGTGGGGAATACAGGGCCTCAGAGACCCAGTACTTC. Encoded protein: CASSGEYRASETQYF.

V usage is TRBV27 and J usage is TRBJ1-5; TRBD1 matches at 12 bases. The CDR3 is 15 amino acids. Looked up from germline, CDR1 is MNHEY and CDR2 is SMNVEV (reference sequence). After removal of 5 bases from V and 6 bases from J, the junction contained 5 bases not matched to a gene. This chain's CDR3 is CASSPGTGGGQPQHF. As DNA, the CDR3 is TGTGCCAGCAGTCCGGGGACAGGGGGCGGTCAGCCCCAGCATTTT.

The chain employs TRBV21-1 and TRBJ1-2; the table's D call TRBD1 went unverified against the DNA. TRBV21-1 is a pseudogene locus. This CDR3 has 16 residues. The CDR3 sequence: CASSTLAMSRVYGYTF. As DNA, the CDR3 is TGTGCCAGCAGCACCCTGGCGATGTCCAGGGTCTATGGCTACACCTTC.

The chain combines TRBV28 with TRBJ2-3, with D maybe TRBD2 (7 bases). Germline CDR1 is MDHEN and CDR2 is SYDVKM. This CDR3 region has 14 residues. Trimming took off 4 bases at V and 4 bases at J, with 12 bases between the two ends. CDR3: CASSSWEGADTQYF. The CDR3 coding sequence is TGTGCCAGCAGTTCGTGGGAGGGGGCAGATACGCAGTATTTT.

This chain joins TRBV18 and TRBJ2-2, with a tentative D call TRBD1 (5 bases). The germline gives CDR1 KGHSH, CDR2 LQKENI. V was pared by 1 base and J by 3 bases, with 6 bases between. The CDR3 has 14 residues. Written as DNA, the CDR3 is TGTGCCAGCTCACCACGACAGCACACCGGGGAGCTGTTTTTT. The encoded protein is CASSPRQHTGELFF.

This clone was found once. The chain is built from TRBV7-8 and TRBJ1-3; D gene unclear. With 5 bases removed from V and 1 base from J, the gap between germline ends came to 12 bases. Per the germline V gene, CDR1 is SGHVS and CDR2 is FQNEAQ. The CDR3 contains 15 residues. Here the CDR3 reads CASSQDGRSGNTIYF. The CDR3 DNA follows: TGTGCCAGCAGCCAAGACGGGAGATCTGGAAACACCATATATTTT.

This chain joins TRBV7-6 and TRBJ2-3, with D unclear. Germline lookup yields CDR1 SGHVS and CDR2 FNYEAQ. Trimming removed 1 base from V and 0 bases from J, with 5 bases in between. The CDR3 has 14 residues. The CDR3 DNA reads as TGTGCCAGCAGCTTAGGCACTAGCACAGATACGCAGTATTTT. Amino acids: CASSLGTSTDTQYF.

This clone was picked up one time. This chain joins TRBV30 and TRBJ2-3; no definite D call. Looked up from germline, CDR1 is GTSNPN and CDR2 is SVGIG (reference sequence). V dropped 2 bases and J dropped 13 bases, with 13 bases sitting between them. The CDR3 length is 11 residues. The CDR3 sequence is CAWSLPSQKYF. CDR3 nucleotides: TGTGCCTGGAGTCTTCCGAGCCAAAAGTATTTT.

The V call is TRBV30, the J call TRBJ1-2, with D unresolved. CDR1 GTSNPN and CDR2 SVGIG come from the germline V gene (reference sequence). The V and J ends lost 4 bases and 7 bases respectively, with 7 bases between them. This CDR3 spans 10 amino acids. Here the CDR3 reads CAWKYSGYTF. As DNA, the CDR3 is TGTGCCTGGAAATATTCTGGCTACACCTTC.

The chain joins TRBV9 to TRBJ2-7, with a possible D match to TRBD2 (8 bases). Germline V gene data show CDR1 as SGDLS and CDR2 as YYNGEE. The CDR3 has 15 residues. V lost 3 bases and J 4 bases, leaving 17 bases between the germline ends. CDR3 in DNA: TGTGCCAGCAGCGCGGGGGGGACAGCTCGGTACGAGCAGTACTTC. Amino acid sequence: CASSAGGTARYEQYF.

The gene calls are TRBV2 and TRBJ2-7, with D maybe TRBD2 (6 bases). The CDR3 runs to 15 residues. CDR1 and CDR2 (germline): SNHLY, FYNNEI. V was pared by 0 bases and J by 3 bases, with 12 bases between. In nucleotides, the CDR3 is TGTGCCAGCAGTGAAGCTCCGGGACTCCTCTACGAGCAGTACTTC. Encoded protein: CASSEAPGLLYEQYF.

The count of this clone is one. The rearrangement uses TRBV10-3 and TRBJ2-7; no clear D. This CDR3 comprises 13 residues. Per the germline V gene, CDR1 is ENHRY and CDR2 is SYGVKD. V was pared by 3 bases and J by 3 bases, with 9 bases between. Here the CDR3 reads CAISDRRFYEQYF. CDR3 bases: TGTGCCATCAGTGACCGCAGGTTCTACGAGCAGTACTTC.

The chain combines TRBV5-1 with TRBJ2-7; 8 bases map to TRBD1. There are 14 residues in the CDR3. Germline CDR1 SGHRS, CDR2 YFSETQ. The V segment lost 1 base and the J segment 6 bases; nucleotides outside the gene matches: 6. The CDR3 reads CASSLQGAPIEQYF. The DNA for the CDR3 is TGCGCCAGCAGCTTGCAGGGGGCGCCGATCGAGCAGTACTTC.